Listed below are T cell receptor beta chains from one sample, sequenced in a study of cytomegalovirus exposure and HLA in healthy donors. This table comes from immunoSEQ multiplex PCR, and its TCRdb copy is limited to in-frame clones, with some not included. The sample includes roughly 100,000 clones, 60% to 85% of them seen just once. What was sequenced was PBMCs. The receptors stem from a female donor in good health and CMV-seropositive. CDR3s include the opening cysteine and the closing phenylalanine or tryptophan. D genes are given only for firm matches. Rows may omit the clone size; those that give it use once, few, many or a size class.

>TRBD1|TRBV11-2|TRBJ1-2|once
CASSLDRLGTGNYGYTF
TGTGCCAGCAGCTTAGACCGTCTCGGGACAGGGAACTATGGCTACACCTTC
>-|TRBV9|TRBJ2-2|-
CASSVDLLNTGELFF
TGTGCCAGCAGCGTAGATTTACTAAACACCGGGGAGCTGTTTTTT
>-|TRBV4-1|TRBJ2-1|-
CASSQAPWDGSSEQFF
TGCGCCAGCAGCCAAGCACCCTGGGACGGGAGTAGTGAGCAGTTCTTC
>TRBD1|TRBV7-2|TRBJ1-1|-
CASIRGRGNTEAFF
TGTGCCAGCATCAGGGGGCGTGGGAACACTGAAGCTTTCTTT
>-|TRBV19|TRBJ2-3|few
CASSTQLKGTDTQYF
TGTGCCAGTAGTACTCAACTTAAAGGCACAGATACGCAGTATTTT
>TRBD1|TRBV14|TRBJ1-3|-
CASSQYRGRNGNTIYF
TGTGCCAGCAGCCAATACAGGGGGCGGAATGGAAACACCATATATTTT
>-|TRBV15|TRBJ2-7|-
CATSGEQDYEQYF
TGTGCCACCAGCGGAGAGCAGGACTACGAGCAGTACTTC
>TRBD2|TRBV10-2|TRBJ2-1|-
CASSRLAVSYNEQFF
TGCGCCAGCAGTAGGCTAGCGGTGTCCTACAATGAGCAGTTCTTC
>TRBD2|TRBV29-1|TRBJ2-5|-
CSVEGLVETQYF
TGCAGCGTTGAGGGACTAGTTGAGACCCAGTACTTC
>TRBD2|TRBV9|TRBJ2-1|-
CASSVGLGTSGNEQFF
TGTGCCAGCAGCGTAGGGCTAGGGACTAGCGGCAATGAGCAGTTCTTC
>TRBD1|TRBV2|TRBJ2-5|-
CASRLTGGFETQYF
TGTGCCAGCAGATTGACAGGGGGCTTTGAGACCCAGTACTTC
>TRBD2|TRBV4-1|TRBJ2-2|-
CASSAPGLAGAAGELFF
TGCGCCAGCAGCGCCCCGGGACTAGCGGGAGCGGCTGGGGAGCTGTTTTTT
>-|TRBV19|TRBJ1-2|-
CASNPGWSDGYTF
TGTGCCAGTAACCCAGGGTGGAGCGATGGCTACACCTTC
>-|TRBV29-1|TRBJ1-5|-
CSVLGSGPLTTYSNQPQHF
TGCAGCGTTCTTGGTTCGGGTCCCCTAACCACCTATAGCAATCAGCCCCAGCATTTT
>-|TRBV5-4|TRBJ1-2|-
CASSGGGRDPFGYTF
TGTGCCAGCAGCGGCGGGGGAAGGGACCCTTTTGGCTACACCTTC
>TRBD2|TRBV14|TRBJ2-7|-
CASSHRTSGTHEQYF
TGTGCCAGCAGCCACCGGACTAGTGGTACCCACGAGCAGTACTTC
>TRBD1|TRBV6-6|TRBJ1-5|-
CASSGQGAGQPQHF
TGTGCCAGCAGCGGACAGGGAGCGGGTCAGCCCCAGCATTTT
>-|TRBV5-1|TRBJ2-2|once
CASSLRAANTGELFF
TGCGCCAGCAGCTTGAGAGCGGCTAACACCGGGGAGCTGTTTTTT
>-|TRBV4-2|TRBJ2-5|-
CASSPRLLGETQYF
TGTGCCAGCAGCCCCCGGCTTCTCGGGGAGACCCAGTACTTC
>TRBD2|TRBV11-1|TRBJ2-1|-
CASSLAGGSYNEQFF
TGTGCCAGCAGTCTAGCGGGAGGGTCCTACAATGAGCAGTTCTTC
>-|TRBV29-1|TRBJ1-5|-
CSVAGGSNQPQHF
TGCAGCGTTGCCGGGGGTAGCAATCAGCCCCAGCATTTT
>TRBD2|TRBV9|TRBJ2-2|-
CAGSISGDGELFF
TGTGCCGGCAGCATCAGCGGGGACGGGGAGCTGTTTTTT